This passage covers 15 T cell receptor beta chains from one sample sequenced in a study of blood T cell repertoires in COVID-19. Method: immunoSEQ multiplex PCR; TCRdb's copy keeps in-frame clones and lacks some. The repertoire holds about 200,000 clones, with around three quarters as singletons. Sequencing was done on a sample of peripheral blood. These TCRs come from a woman in her 70s with acute or convalescent COVID-19.

The genes are TRBV27 and TRBJ1-1; D is ambiguous. CDR1 is MNHEY and CDR2 is SMNVEV in the germline V gene (reference sequence). CDR3 length equals 10 residues. Trimming took 5 bases from V and 13 from J, leaving 11 bases between them. The CDR3 region has the DNA TGTGCCAGCAGTCGCAGGAACGATTTCTTT. Amino acid sequence: CASSRRNDFF.

The chain uses TRBV3-1 (or the pseudogene TRBV3-2) and TRBJ1-2, with D perhaps TRBD1 (6 bases). The CDR3 consists of 14 residues. Germline CDR1 reads LGHDT; CDR2 reads YNNKEL (reference sequence). Trimming left V 1 base short and J 8 bases short, with 14 bases between. In DNA form, the CDR3 reads TGTGCCAGCAGCCAAGGGTCGGGGGGCCGAGGCTACACCTTC. Translating gives CASSQGSGGRGYTF.

The chain uses TRBV30 and TRBJ1-2, with 8 bases lining up with TRBD1. Per germline, CDR1 GTSNPN and CDR2 SVGIG (reference sequence). CDR3 size: 12 residues. Trimming took 5 bases from V and 4 from J; bases not matched to a gene: 3. CDR3 residues: CAWAGTGYGYTF. The CDR3 DNA reads TGTGCCTGGGCCGGGACAGGCTATGGCTACACCTTC.

The chain carries TRBV29-1 and TRBJ1-1, with TRBD1 identical over 7 bases. Trimming removed 6 bases from V and 6 bases from J; junction bases left unmatched: 13. In germline, CDR1 is SQVTM, CDR2 ANQGSEA. This CDR3 has 14 amino acids. The CDR3: CSVGHRGPGAEAFF. CDR3 DNA sequence: TGCAGCGTCGGCCATAGGGGGCCGGGCGCTGAAGCTTTCTTT.

The chain carries TRBV2 and TRBJ1-2; 8 bases line up with TRBD1. The CDR3 length is 14 residues. V shed 5 bases and J 0 bases; nucleotides not matched to a gene: 2. The V gene's germline CDR1 is SNHLY and CDR2 FYNNEI. In nucleotides, the CDR3 is TGTGCCAGCAGTTTGACAGGGGCTAACTATGGCTACACCTTC. Its translation is CASSLTGANYGYTF.

The chain links TRBV5-1 to TRBJ1-1, with 7 nucleotides matching TRBD1. V lost 0 bases and J lost 6; bases outside the gene matches: 5. Looked up from germline, CDR1 is SGHRS and CDR2 is YFSETQ. The CDR3 spans 14 residues. CDR3 nucleotides: TGCGCCAGCAGCTTGGAACAGGGGATCTCTGAAGCTTTCTTT. Residues: CASSLEQGISEAFF. Using reference TRBV5-1 and TRBJ1-1 for the parts outside the CDR3, the full variable domain is KAGVTQTPRYLIKTRGQQVTLSCSPISGHRSVSWYQQTPGQGLQFLFEYFSETQRNKGNFPGRFSGRQFSNSRSEMNVSTLELGDSALYLCASSLEQGISEAFFGQGTRLTVV.

The chain carries TRBV12-5 and TRBJ2-1; maybe TRBD1 (5 bases). V dropped 7 bases and J dropped 2 bases, with 12 bases sitting between them. The germline V gene encodes CDR1 LGHNT and CDR2 FRNRAP. The CDR3 is made up of 14 amino acids. The chain's CDR3 is CASAPQGTYNEQFF. CDR3 DNA: TGTGCTAGTGCTCCTCAGGGAACCTACAATGAGCAGTTCTTC.

This chain connects TRBV7-9 to TRBJ2-2; unclear D gene. The V gene's germline CDR1 is SEHNR and CDR2 FQNEAQ (reference sequence). V was pared by 4 bases and J by 10 bases, with 10 bases between. There are 12 residues in the CDR3. The CDR3 region is CASSSSSAELFF. The CDR3, as DNA: TGTGCCAGCAGCTCCAGTTCCGCGGAGCTGTTTTTT.

This chain connects TRBV24-1 to TRBJ2-5, with unresolved D. With 1 base removed from V and 3 bases from J, the gap between germline ends came to 5 bases. Germline lookup yields CDR1 KGHDR and CDR2 SFDVKD. The CDR3 is 13 residues long. The CDR3 spells CATSDFPEETQYF. The CDR3 DNA sequence: TGTGCCACCAGTGATTTCCCCGAAGAGACCCAGTACTTC.

There are a few counts of this clone. J is TRBJ2-7 and V is TRBV4-1; D call uncertain. This CDR3 is built from 16 residues. Trimming left V 0 bases short and J 0 bases short, with 12 bases between. The germline gives CDR1 MGHRA, CDR2 YSYEKL. This chain's CDR3 is CASSQDVGTHSYEQYV. CDR3 coding DNA: TGCGCCAGCAGCCAAGACGTCGGTACTCACTCCTACGAGCAGTACGTC.

J is TRBJ2-7 and V is TRBV7-2; D is perhaps TRBD2 (5 bases). The germline CDR1 and CDR2 sequences are SGHTA and FQGNSA. The CDR3 runs 12 residues. V lost 4 bases and J lost 3, with 7 bases in between. The CDR3 spells CASSSTNYEQYF. CDR3 DNA: TGTGCCAGCAGCTCGACTAACTACGAGCAGTACTTC.

V and J are TRBV29-1 and TRBJ2-3, with 10 bases aligning to TRBD2. The CDR3 contains 15 residues. Germline CDR1 reads SQVTM; CDR2 reads ANQGSEA. Trimming cost V 2 bases and J 4 bases; bases outside gene matches: 6. The CDR3 sequence: CSVELAGAHPDTQYF. CDR3 coding DNA: TGCAGCGTTGAACTAGCGGGGGCCCACCCAGATACGCAGTATTTT.

This clone has just a few counts. CDR3 sequence (DNA): TGTGCCAGTCTCTCATGGGGACTAGCGGGGGGGCCCGGTACGCAGTATTTT. Translating it yields CASLSWGLAGGPGTQYF. The chain has TRBV19 and TRBJ2-3, with 16 bases aligning to TRBD2. Looked up from germline, CDR1 is LNHDA and CDR2 is SQIVND (reference sequence). Losses at the gene ends were 8 bases for V and 8 bases for J; bases not matched to a gene: 13. The CDR3 sequence is 17 residues long.

The table lists this clone with a few counts. V gene TRBV5-8 combines with J gene TRBJ1-6; D perhaps matches TRBD1 (6 bases). The CDR3 extends over 15 amino acids. V lost 4 bases and J lost 8, with 16 bases in between. Germline values: CDR1 SGHTS, CDR2 YDEGEE. DNA of the CDR3: TGTGCCAGCAGCCCCGGGGACACCCCGGATTCACCCCTCCACTTT. This encodes CASSPGDTPDSPLHF.

The V gene is TRBV14, the J gene TRBJ1-2; TRBD1 matches at 8 bases. Germline CDR1 SGHDN, CDR2 FVKESK. After removal of 6 bases from V and 2 bases from J, the junction contained 2 bases not matched to a gene. The CDR3 contains 13 residues. CDR3: CASSPGGNYGYTF. CDR3 bases: TGTGCCAGCAGTCCAGGGGGCAACTATGGCTACACCTTC.